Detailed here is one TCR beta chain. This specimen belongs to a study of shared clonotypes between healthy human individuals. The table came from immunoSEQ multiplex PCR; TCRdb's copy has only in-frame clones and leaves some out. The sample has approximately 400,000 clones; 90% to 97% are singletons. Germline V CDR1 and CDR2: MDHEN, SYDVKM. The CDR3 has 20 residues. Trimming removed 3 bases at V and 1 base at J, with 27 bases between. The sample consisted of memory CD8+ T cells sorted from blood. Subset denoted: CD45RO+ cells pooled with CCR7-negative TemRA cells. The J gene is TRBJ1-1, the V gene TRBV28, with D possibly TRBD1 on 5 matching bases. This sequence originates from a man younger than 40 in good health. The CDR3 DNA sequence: TGTGCCAGCAGTTTCCCCTGGTTGGCCTCCGGGCCCGGGGCGAACACTGAAGCTTTCTTT. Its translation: CASSFPWLASGPGANTEAFF.